This T cell receptor (beta chain) stems from a study of T-cell memory formation after mild COVID-19. TCRdb reprocessed the 5' RACE reads with MiXCR, giving one entry per CDR3 protein. The sample contains 400,000 or so distinct CDR3 sequences, over 15% of which appear only once. This CDR3 is built from 15 residues. Germline V gives CDR1 SGHRS, CDR2 YFSETQ. Trimming took off 0 bases at V and 3 bases at J, with 12 bases between the two ends. This TCR derives from an adult woman who had mild COVID-19 (a few samples of this study predate the infection). Cell type and time point are not known. The genes are TRBV5-1 and TRBJ1-1; tentative D call: TRBD1 (5 bases). Sequenced input: PBMCs or a T cell subset sorted from them (not recorded which). CDR3 bases: TGCGCCAGCAGCTTGGAGCGTGGGGGTTACACTGAAGCTTTCTTT. It encodes CASSLERGGYTEAFF. The full variable domain, with the rest looked up from reference TRBV5-1 and TRBJ1-1, is KAGVTQTPRYLIKTRGQQVTLSCSPISGHRSVSWYQQTPGQGLQFLFEYFSETQRNKGNFPGRFSGRQFSNSRSEMNVSTLELGDSALYLCASSLERGGYTEAFFGQGTRLTVV.